These 21 T cell receptor beta chains came from one sample sequenced in a study of CD8+CD57+ T cells in acquired aplastic anemia. It was patients with CD8+CD57+ cell expansion by flow cytometry who were chosen for sequencing. Genomic DNA served as template for TCR beta VDJ and CDR3 profiling. TCRdb itself ran the reads through MiXCR, one entry per CDR3 protein. The profile shows around 200,000 distinct CDR3 sequences, nearly 65% of them singletons. Sequenced sample: sorted CD4+, CD8+, or CD8+CD57+ T cells (not recorded which) from PBMCs. These receptors all stem from a human donor with aplastic anemia.

A remark on this clonotype: A much more abundant neighbour one base away suggests this may be a read error. The chain has TRBV5-1 and TRBJ2-3; D assignment may be TRBD1 or TRBD2 (5 bases each). The CDR3 loop spans 16 amino acids. Germline V lookup: CDR1 SGHRS, CDR2 YFSETQ. CDR3 in DNA: TGTGCCAGCAGCTACAGGAGGCGCAGACCCACAGATACGCAGTATTTT. As protein: CASSYRRRRPTDTQYF.

V is TRBV19 and J is TRBJ2-2, with 10 nucleotides matching TRBD1. The V segment lost 7 bases and the J segment 5 bases; nucleotides outside the gene matches: 7. Germline V gene sequence: CDR1 LNHDA, CDR2 SQIVND (reference sequence). The CDR3 has 15 amino acids. CDR3 residues: CASTDRGRETGELFF. The CDR3 nucleotides are TGTGCCAGTACCGACAGGGGGCGGGAGACCGGGGAGCTGTTTTTT.

The chain couples TRBV24-1 to TRBJ2-3; D unresolved. The length of the CDR3 is 13 residues. Trimming removed 4 bases at V and 6 bases at J, with 10 bases between. Germline V gene lookup returns CDR1 KGHDR and CDR2 SFDVKD. In nucleotides, the CDR3 is TGTGCCACCAGTGACGGGCACGGGGATACGCAGTATTTT. It specifies CATSDGHGDTQYF.

The chain is built from TRBV5-4 and TRBJ2-7, with D tentatively TRBD2 (5 bases). Trimming took off 5 bases at V and 0 bases at J, with 15 bases between the two ends. Germline V gives CDR1 SGHNT, CDR2 YYREEE (reference sequence). The CDR3 loop spans 15 amino acids. The CDR3 loop is CASRPGRGNSYEQYF. CDR3 bases: TGTGCCAGCAGGCCTGGGAGAGGGAACTCCTACGAGCAGTACTTC.

The chain carries TRBV7-9 and TRBJ2-5; maybe TRBD1 (6 bases). CDR1 and CDR2 from the germline V gene are SEHNR and FQNEAQ (reference sequence). The CDR3 contains 15 residues. The V and J ends lost 1 base and 5 bases respectively, with 14 bases between them. In nucleotides, the CDR3 is TGTGCCAGCAGCTTAGTGGGGGCGCAGGAGGAGACCCAGTACTTC. Residues: CASSLVGAQEETQYF.

This rearrangement joins TRBV20-1 to TRBJ1-6, with D possibly TRBD1 on 6 matching bases. Trimming removed 0 bases at V and 8 bases at J, with 17 bases between. The V gene's germline CDR1 is DFQATT and CDR2 SNEGSKA (reference sequence). There are 16 residues in the CDR3. CDR3: CSARDGGRQADSPLHF. In DNA form, the CDR3 reads TGCAGTGCTAGAGATGGGGGGCGACAGGCGGATTCACCCCTCCACTTT.

This clonotype was observed a single time. The chain has TRBV10-3 and TRBJ2-7; 7 bases map to TRBD1. CDR1 is ENHRY and CDR2 is SYGVKD in the germline V gene. The CDR3 runs 15 residues. The trim removed 5 bases at V and 1 base at J, leaving 8 bases unmatched. As DNA, the CDR3 is TGTGCCATCAGTAACCGGGACAGCCAGTCCTACGAGCAGTACTTC. Translated, it gives CAISNRDSQSYEQYF.

The chain couples TRBV10-1 to TRBJ1-1; the D is unclear. From germline, CDR1 is WNHNN and CDR2 SYGVQD (reference sequence). V shed 0 bases and J shed 1 base, with 12 bases lying between them. The CDR3 contains 16 residues. This CDR3 reads CASSESSPTANTEAFF. CDR3 sequence (DNA): TGCGCCAGCAGTGAGTCGTCTCCGACGGCGAACACTGAAGCTTTCTTT.

The chain carries TRBV24-1 and TRBJ1-2; 8 bases line up with TRBD1. CDR1 is KGHDR, CDR2 SFDVKD, per germline. The CDR3 consists of 16 residues. The V gene end was trimmed by 5 bases and the J gene end by 4 bases; junction bases not matched to a gene: 11. Here the CDR3 reads CATSVLQGQDRYGYTF. CDR3 sequence (DNA): TGTGCCACCAGTGTCCTACAGGGACAGGATCGCTATGGCTACACCTTC.

This clonotype was detected only once. The chain uses TRBV14 and TRBJ1-2; weak D call: TRBD1 (6 bases). Germline V gene data show CDR1 as SGHDN and CDR2 as FVKESK. The length of the CDR3 is 15 residues. Trimming removed 1 base at V and 6 bases at J, with 15 bases between. CDR3 residues: CASSQGTSGAHGYTF. In nucleotides, the CDR3 is TGTGCCAGCAGCCAAGGGACCTCGGGGGCGCATGGCTACACCTTC.

In regard to this clonotype: Its ends do not fully match the called genes, so a read error is possible. This chain joins TRBV20-1 and TRBJ2-5; 10 bases align to TRBD2. Germline CDR1 and CDR2: DFQATT and SNEGSKA (reference sequence). CDR3 length: 16 residues. The CDR3 DNA reads as TGCAGTGCTAGCCCCGGACTAGCGGTAGGGGCAGAGACCCAGTGCTTC. This gives the protein CSASPGLAVGAETQCF.

The J gene is TRBJ1-4, the V gene TRBV9; TRBD1 might be the D (5 bases). Germline V gives CDR1 SGDLS, CDR2 YYNGEE. CDR3 length equals 13 residues. V lost 4 bases to trimming and J lost 10 bases, with 14 bases between them. The CDR3 DNA sequence: TGTGCCAGCAGCCCGGGGGGAAGGGGAAAACTGTTTTTT. Protein: CASSPGGRGKLFF.

This clonotype was observed once. The chain employs TRBV5-1 and TRBJ2-3, with TRBD1 matching over 7 bases. This CDR3 is built from 16 residues. V shed 3 bases, J shed 2 bases, and the junction held 9 bases outside the gene matches. Germline CDR1 reads SGHRS; CDR2 reads YFSETQ. CDR3: CASSSDRIFTTDTQYF. CDR3 DNA sequence: TGCGCCAGCAGCTCGGACAGGATATTTACCACAGATACGCAGTATTTT.

The chain recombines TRBV2 with TRBJ1-6, with 11 bases fitting TRBD1. Trimming removed 6 bases from V and 11 bases from J; junction bases left unmatched: 12. The CDR3 loop spans 16 amino acids. The V gene's germline CDR1 is SNHLY and CDR2 FYNNEI. The CDR3 reads CASRPPQRDRGTPLHF. The CDR3 nucleotides read TGTGCCAGCAGGCCCCCCCAACGGGACAGGGGGACACCCCTCCACTTT. Full variable domain (rest looked up from reference TRBV2 and TRBJ1-6): EPEVTQTPSHQVTQMGQEVILRCVPISNHLYFYWYRQILGQKVEFLVSFYNNEISEKSEIFDDQFSVERPDGSNFTLKIRSTKLEDSAMYFCASRPPQRDRGTPLHFGNGTRLTVT.

The gene calls are TRBV4-2 and TRBJ1-4, with 9 bases matching TRBD1. Germline V CDR1 and CDR2: LGHNA, YNFKEQ. The CDR3 covers 15 residues. The V gene end was trimmed by 2 bases and the J gene end by 7 bases; junction bases not matched to a gene: 5. The CDR3 spells CASSQKQGAAEKLFF. The CDR3 DNA reads TGTGCCAGCAGCCAAAAACAGGGGGCTGCTGAAAAACTGTTTTTT.

The chain carries TRBV6-1 and TRBJ2-1; D is perhaps TRBD1 or TRBD2 (7 bases each). V gave up 1 base and J gave up 7 bases, with 11 bases separating them. CDR1 and CDR2 from the germline V gene are MNHNS and SASEGT. The CDR3 contains 14 residues. CDR3 nucleotides: TGTGCCAGCAGTGAAGGGGAGGGGGCGAATGAGCAGTTCTTC. Residues: CASSEGEGANEQFF.

As to this clonotype: The conserved phenylalanine or tryptophan normally closing the CDR3 is absent here, so this likely arose from a read error. It is unclear where the CDR3 begins or ends on the DNA, so no DNA is shown, and the CDR3 is as TCRdb lists it. The V call is TRBV12-3 or TRBV12-4, the J call TRBJ2-7; the DNA was not used to check the table's D call, TRBD1. The length of the CDR3 is 12 amino acids, counting both ends. CDR3 protein: CASSPTGTGQNT.

This clonotype was recorded a few times. This rearrangement joins TRBV7-9 to TRBJ2-2, with 8 positions matching TRBD1. The germline gives CDR1 SEHNR, CDR2 FQNEAQ (reference sequence). This CDR3 spans 15 amino acids. V shed 4 bases and J 1 base; nucleotides not matched to a gene: 2. CDR3 bases: TGTGCCAGCAGCTCCGGGACAGGGAACACCGGGGAGCTGTTTTTT. It codes for CASSSGTGNTGELFF. The entire variable domain, with the rest obtained from reference TRBV7-9 and TRBJ2-2, is as follows: DTGVSQNPRHKITKRGQNVTFRCDPISEHNRLYWYRQTLGQGPEFLTYFQNEAQLEKSRLLSDRFSAERPKGSFSTLEIQRTEQGDSAMYLCASSSGTGNTGELFFGEGSRLTVL.

This clonotype occurred a few times. This chain connects TRBV20-1 to TRBJ2-3; TRBD1 might be the D (5 bases). Germline V CDR1 and CDR2: DFQATT, SNEGSKA (reference sequence). This CDR3 contains 16 residues. V lost 0 bases to trimming and J lost 0 bases, with 13 bases between them. CDR3 in DNA: TGCAGTGCTAGAGATCCCCAGGGCCCTAGCACAGATACGCAGTATTTT. This codes for CSARDPQGPSTDTQYF.

The J gene is TRBJ1-6, the V gene TRBV9; D remains ambiguous. CDR3 length: 12 amino acids. Germline V gene sequence: CDR1 SGDLS, CDR2 YYNGEE. V was clipped by 4 bases and J by 10 bases, with 9 bases between them. The CDR3 DNA reads as TGTGCCAGCAGCAATATTGACTCACCCCTCCACTTT. Protein sequence: CASSNIDSPLHF.

In DNA, the CDR3 is TGTGCCAGTAGTATAGATCAGGGACAGGCGTCCACCGGGGAGCTGTTTTTT. This sequence encodes CASSIDQGQASTGELFF. The rearrangement uses TRBV19 and TRBJ2-2; TRBD1 matches at 8 bases. The CDR3 has 17 amino acids. Unmatched junction bases numbered 7, after V lost 0 bases and J lost 4 bases. Germline V gives CDR1 LNHDA, CDR2 SQIVND (reference sequence).